This T cell receptor (beta chain) came from a study of blood T cells in healthy people across ages. Study-level findings and limits: Greater diversity and more naive CD4+ cells were seen in long-lived donors than in aged donors.

Sample-barcoded 5' priming and a J-beta primer mix drove a second PCR of roughly 7 to 11 cycles. TCRdb reprocessed the 5' RACE reads via MiXCR and lists one record per CDR3 protein. The sample consists of about 1.5 million distinct CDR3 sequences, roughly 43% of them appearing once. This clonotype has more than one count but fewer than ten. No antigen is known for it. CDR1 and CDR2 (germline): SEHNR, FQNEAQ (reference sequence). The CDR3 loop spans 14 amino acids. The V end was cut by 6 bases, the J end by 1 base, with 9 bases between. The chain has TRBV7-9 and TRBJ2-2; no clear D gene. Sequencing was done on a sample of blood. The source of this sequence is a woman younger than 35 in good health. CDR3 nucleotides: TGTGCCAGCAGGTCAAGGGTGAACACCGGGGAGCTGTTTTTT. Amino acids: CASRSRVNTGELFF. The full variable domain, rest sourced from reference TRBV7-9 and TRBJ2-2, is DTGVSQNPRHKITKRGQNVTFRCDPISEHNRLYWYRQTLGQGPEFLTYFQNEAQLEKSRLLSDRFSAERPKGSFSTLEIQRTEQGDSAMYLCASRSRVNTGELFFGEGSRLTVL.